This TCR beta chain was identified in a study of cytomegalovirus exposure and HLA in healthy donors. Study at large: The study placed approximately 80% of its 350 to 400 genotyped donors in the Caucasian-associated ancestry cluster.

The PCR had 60 Vbeta and 13 Jbeta primers. The data were produced by immunoSEQ multiplex PCR, yet TCRdb's version contains in-frame clones alone and is incomplete. This sample has about 280,000 clones, with about 90% found just once. The CDR3 spans 17 residues. Germline values: CDR1 SGDLS, CDR2 YYNGEE. Trimming took 4 bases from V and 5 from J, leaving 19 bases between them. Sequencing used PBMCs. The chain carries TRBV9 and TRBJ1-6; no definite D call. The sequence came from a woman aged 18 to 35 in good health and CMV-seronegative. CDR3 amino acids: CASSFASEPVDNSPLHF. The DNA for the CDR3 is TGTGCCAGCAGCTTTGCGTCGGAGCCGGTTGATAATTCACCCCTCCACTTT.